The next 28 T cell receptor beta chains were all read from a single sample in a study of T-cell reconstitution after alpha-beta-depleted transplantation in children. Unique molecular identifiers were incorporated into the prepared TCRbeta library. TCRdb itself ran the PCR reads through MiXCR, one entry per CDR3 protein. Of approximately 590,000 distinct CDR3 sequences listed, under 12% are singletons. The sample here was PBMCs from the stem cell graft donor, taken from the stem cell graft. The receptor source for this set is a human donor who donated a stem cell graft to a child with acute myeloid leukemia.

This clonotype was counted between two and nine times. This sequence joins TRBV6-1 and TRBJ2-7, with 8 bases that match TRBD1. The germline V gene has CDR1 MNHNS and CDR2 SASEGT. The CDR3 consists of 13 residues. The trim removed 6 bases at V and 2 bases at J, leaving 3 bases unmatched. This CDR3 is CASRQGDPYEQYF. In nucleotides, the CDR3 is TGTGCCAGCAGACAGGGGGATCCCTACGAGCAGTACTTC.

At least ten counts were recorded for this clonotype. The chain recombines TRBV6-5 with TRBJ2-1, with 9 positions matching TRBD1. The CDR3 runs 15 residues. Per germline, CDR1 MNHEY and CDR2 SVGAGI. V shed 4 bases, J shed 6 bases, and the junction held 7 bases outside the gene matches. This CDR3 is CASSSYRGQGNEQFF. In DNA, the CDR3 is TGTGCCAGCAGTTCCTACAGGGGGCAGGGCAATGAGCAGTTCTTC.

This clonotype was counted a few times. The rearrangement joins TRBV20-1 to TRBJ2-3, with 10 bases lining up with TRBD2. Germline V CDR1 and CDR2: DFQATT, SNEGSKA (reference sequence). The CDR3 has 15 residues. Trimming removed 3 bases from V and 1 base from J; junction bases left unmatched: 4. This CDR3 reads CSASQLAGRTDTQYF. CDR3 DNA sequence: TGCAGTGCTAGCCAACTAGCGGGACGCACAGATACGCAGTATTTT.

This clonotype appeared a few times. The V gene is TRBV20-1, the J gene TRBJ2-5, with 9 nucleotides matching TRBD1. Germline V lookup: CDR1 DFQATT, CDR2 SNEGSKA (reference sequence). Losses at the gene ends were 7 bases for V and 4 bases for J; bases not matched to a gene: 10. This CDR3 spans 14 amino acids. The CDR3 DNA reads TGCAGTGGCCCGCGGAGGACAGGGGTAGAGACCCAGTACTTC. Protein sequence: CSGPRRTGVETQYF.

This chain connects TRBV2 to TRBJ2-1, with D possibly TRBD2 on 5 matching bases. The V gene lost 7 bases and the J gene lost 7 bases, with 20 bases spanning the gap. The germline V gene has CDR1 SNHLY and CDR2 FYNNEI. The CDR3 is 15 residues long. Here the CDR3 reads CASTWWAGLGNEQFF. The CDR3 DNA reads as TGTGCCAGCACCTGGTGGGCGGGCTTAGGAAATGAGCAGTTCTTC.

This clonotype has a handful of counts. The chain employs TRBV20-1 and TRBJ2-5, with 9 bases that match TRBD2. In germline, CDR1 is DFQATT, CDR2 SNEGSKA (reference sequence). Trimming cost V 8 bases and J 5 bases; bases outside gene matches: 9. The CDR3 length is 13 residues. The CDR3 reads CSPLAGDLETQYF. CDR3 sequence (DNA): TGCAGTCCCTTAGCGGGAGACTTGGAGACCCAGTACTTC.

This clonotype was counted between two and nine times. The V call is TRBV6-5, the J call TRBJ1-2, with a possible D match to TRBD1 (6 bases). The V gene lost 2 bases and the J gene lost 7 bases, with 14 bases spanning the gap. This CDR3 is built from 14 residues. Germline CDR1 reads MNHEY; CDR2 reads SVGAGI. This CDR3 is CASSYDRQTGGYTF. CDR3 bases: TGTGCCAGCAGTTACGACAGGCAAACGGGTGGCTACACCTTC.

The rearrangement joins TRBV20-1 to TRBJ1-2, with a possible D match to TRBD1 (6 bases). Trimming shortened V by 3 bases and J by 1 base, and 21 bases separated the two germline ends. CDR1 DFQATT and CDR2 SNEGSKA come from the germline V gene (reference sequence). This CDR3 has 17 amino acids. This chain's CDR3 is CSARGMEGVPNNYGYTF. In nucleotides, the CDR3 is TGCAGTGCTAGGGGGATGGAGGGGGTTCCCAATAACTATGGCTACACCTTC.

This clonotype was seen a handful of times. The chain is built from TRBV27 and TRBJ2-7; D is perhaps TRBD2 (6 bases). Germline assignment: CDR1 MNHEY and CDR2 SMNVEV (reference sequence). Trimming left V 5 bases short and J 5 bases short, with 7 bases between. CDR3 length: 11 residues. This CDR3 is CASSGGNEQYF. As DNA, the CDR3 is TGTGCCAGCAGTGGAGGGAACGAGCAGTACTTC.

This clonotype has only a few counts. The chain links TRBV10-3 to TRBJ2-1; 10 nucleotides match TRBD2. This CDR3 is 19 amino acids long. Germline V gives CDR1 ENHRY, CDR2 SYGVKD. V was clipped by 0 bases and J by 9 bases; unmatched bases: 17. The CDR3 DNA follows: TGTGCCATCAGTGAGTCGGAGGGAGGAGCGGGAGGGCCGGCGGGTGAGCAGTTCTTC. It codes for CAISESEGGAGGPAGEQFF.

The gene calls are TRBV20-1 and TRBJ2-5; D unresolved. Trimming shortened V by 3 bases and J by 4 bases, and 9 bases separated the two germline ends. Germline CDR1 DFQATT, CDR2 SNEGSKA (reference sequence). The CDR3 has 12 residues. The CDR3 sequence is CSARELGETQYF. For the CDR3, the DNA is TGCAGTGCTAGGGAATTGGGAGAGACCCAGTACTTC.

This clonotype was observed a few times. The chain links TRBV4-1 to TRBJ2-1; maybe TRBD2 (6 bases). The CDR3 is made up of 15 amino acids. The ends were cut back, 5 bases at V and 7 bases at J, with 18 bases in the middle. Germline V gene sequence: CDR1 MGHRA, CDR2 YSYEKL. The CDR3 nucleotides read TGCGCCAGCAGCGGGGACTCCGGGGTGGGGAATGAGCAGTTCTTC. Its translation: CASSGDSGVGNEQFF.

This clonotype has at least ten counts. The rearrangement links TRBV5-1 to TRBJ2-2; D remains unclear. CDR1 is SGHRS and CDR2 is YFSETQ in the germline V gene. The CDR3 totals 16 residues. V lost 6 bases and J 4 bases, leaving 19 bases between the germline ends. DNA of the CDR3: TGCGCCAGCACCTTAGTCACCACTCGGAGCACCGGGGAGCTGTTTTTT. It codes for CASTLVTTRSTGELFF.

In its sample, this clonotype was seen many times. The chain carries TRBV12-3 or TRBV12-4 and TRBJ1-1; D uncertain. Trimming took 2 bases from V and 6 from J, leaving 10 bases between them. This CDR3 region has 13 residues. CDR3 region: CASSLWPDPEAFF. The CDR3 region has the DNA TGTGCCAGCAGTTTATGGCCAGACCCTGAAGCTTTCTTT.

The V call is TRBV15, the J call TRBJ1-1; no firm D call. Trimming cost V 0 bases and J 0 bases, with 8 bases left between them. This CDR3 is built from 15 residues. Germline CDR1 and CDR2: LNHNV and YYDKDF (reference sequence). For the CDR3, the DNA is TGTGCCACCAGCAGAGATAAGGGCCTGAACACTGAAGCTTTCTTT. Translation gives CATSRDKGLNTEAFF.

This clonotype was picked up a small number of times. The genes are TRBV3-1 and TRBJ1-3; TRBD1 is a possible D gene (5 bases). V lost 4 bases, J lost 0 bases, and 10 bases lay in between. Per the germline V gene, CDR1 is LGHDT and CDR2 is YNNKEL (reference sequence). This CDR3 region has 15 residues. CDR3 region: CASSPPTVSGNTIYF. Here the CDR3 DNA reads TGTGCCAGCAGCCCCCCGACAGTCTCTGGAAACACCATATATTTT. The whole variable domain, filled in from reference TRBV3-1 and TRBJ1-3, reads DTAVSQTPKYLVTQMGNDKSIKCEQNLGHDTMYWYKQDSKKFLKIMFSYNNKELIINETVPNRFSPKSPDKAHLNLHINSLELGDSAVYFCASSPPTVSGNTIYFGEGSWLTVV.

This clonotype turned up a few times. The rearrangement uses TRBV29-1 and TRBJ2-1; TRBD1 matches 11 bases. Germline V lookup: CDR1 SQVTM, CDR2 ANQGSEA. The CDR3 length is 12 residues. V was clipped by 7 bases and J by 7 bases; unmatched bases: 3. CDR3 nucleotide sequence: TGCAGCGGCGGACAGGGGGCGAATGAGCAGTTCTTC. Translating it yields CSGGQGANEQFF.

This clonotype was picked up one time. This rearrangement joins TRBV4-3 to TRBJ1-4; D is uncertain. Trimming cost V 2 bases and J 5 bases, with 12 bases left between them. The CDR3 has 15 residues. Germline loops: CDR1 LGHNA, CDR2 YSLEER. The CDR3 DNA sequence: TGCGCCAGCAGCCAATTTCGGAACATAAATGAAAAACTGTTTTTT. It yields the protein CASSQFRNINEKLFF.

This clonotype was seen a few times. J is TRBJ1-2 and V is TRBV5-6, with D tentatively TRBD1 (6 bases). Germline V gene sequence: CDR1 SGHDT, CDR2 YYEEEE. CDR3 length: 13 residues. Trimming removed 1 base at V and 4 bases at J, with 8 bases between. The CDR3 sequence is CASSLTGIYGYTF. DNA for the CDR3: TGTGCCAGCAGCTTGACAGGGATCTATGGCTACACCTTC.

This clonotype was recorded a few times. The rearrangement uses TRBV6-2 or TRBV6-3 and TRBJ1-1, with D tentatively TRBD1 (5 bases). The CDR3 consists of 13 residues. Germline CDR1 and CDR2: MNHEY and SVGEGT. The V gene lost 2 bases and the J gene lost 7 bases, with 11 bases spanning the gap. The CDR3 reads CASSYRGDGEAFF. The CDR3 region has the DNA TGTGCCAGCAGTTACCGGGGGGACGGTGAAGCTTTCTTT.

The DNA for the CDR3 is TGTGCCAGTAGGCCAACAATCGACAGGGTCGGGCAGCCCCAGCATTTT. Translating gives CASRPTIDRVGQPQHF. The chain uses TRBV19 and TRBJ1-5; 7 nucleotides line up with TRBD1. The CDR3 has 16 amino acids. V shed 6 bases, J shed 7 bases, and the junction held 15 bases outside the gene matches. Germline V gives CDR1 LNHDA, CDR2 SQIVND (reference sequence).

This chain joins TRBV7-9 and TRBJ2-7, with D perhaps matching TRBD2 (5 bases). The V gene's germline CDR1 is SEHNR and CDR2 FQNEAQ (reference sequence). The CDR3 loop spans 14 amino acids. V was pared by 2 bases and J by 7 bases, with 15 bases between. The CDR3 nucleotides are TGTGCCAGCAGCTTAAGGACTGGGATTTTGGAGCAGTACTTC. Encoded protein: CASSLRTGILEQYF.

At least ten counts were recorded for this clonotype. V usage is TRBV2 and J usage is TRBJ1-5; TRBD1 matches at 8 bases. The J segment lost 7 bases and the V segment lost 9 bases, leaving 8 bases of the junction unmatched. The germline CDR1 and CDR2 sequences are SNHLY and FYNNEI. This CDR3 is built from 13 residues. The CDR3 sequence is CASLGQGGQPQHF. The CDR3 nucleotides are TGTGCCAGTCTCGGACAGGGCGGGCAGCCCCAGCATTTT.

This clonotype has a single count. The chain is built from TRBV14 and TRBJ2-1; D possibly corresponds to TRBD1 (6 bases). This CDR3 contains 16 residues. V shed 1 base and J shed 9 bases, with 19 bases lying between them. The germline V gene encodes CDR1 SGHDN and CDR2 FVKESK. The CDR3 protein is CASSQGPQGIAGEQFF. For the CDR3, the DNA is TGTGCCAGCAGCCAAGGACCACAGGGTATCGCGGGTGAGCAGTTCTTC. Using reference TRBV14 and TRBJ2-1 for the parts outside the CDR3, the full variable domain is EAGVTQFPSHSVIEKGQTVTLRCDPISGHDNLYWYRRVMGKEIKFLLHFVKESKQDESGMPNNRFLAERTGGTYSTLKVQPAELEDSGVYFCASSQGPQGIAGEQFFGPGTRLTVL.

This clonotype was counted ten times or more. J is TRBJ2-2 and V is TRBV7-9; D unresolved. In germline, CDR1 is SEHNR, CDR2 FQNEAQ (reference sequence). The CDR3 sequence is 12 residues long. V gave up 8 bases and J gave up 5 bases, with 9 bases separating them. The CDR3 DNA sequence: TGTGCCAGCTCACCAGAGACCGGGGAGCTGTTTTTT. As protein: CASSPETGELFF.

The chain has TRBV6-6 and TRBJ2-2; the match to TRBD2 covers 8 bases. From germline, CDR1 is MNHNY and CDR2 SVGAGI (reference sequence). The junction had 3 bases not matched to a gene; V was cut back by 11 bases and J by 1 base. The CDR3 has 13 amino acids. The CDR3 loop is CAGGTRNTGELFF. The DNA for the CDR3 is TGTGCCGGCGGGACTAGGAACACCGGGGAGCTGTTTTTT.

This clonotype was detected ten times or more. The chain employs TRBV24-1 and TRBJ2-3, with no clear D. The CDR3 consists of 12 residues. V was trimmed by 5 bases and J by 6 bases, leaving 8 bases between them. Germline CDR1 is KGHDR and CDR2 is SFDVKD. The CDR3 here is CATSVSADTQYF. The DNA of the CDR3 is TGTGCCACCAGTGTTAGTGCCGATACGCAGTATTTT.

This clonotype occurred a few times. V gene TRBV6-2 or TRBV6-3 combines with J gene TRBJ2-7; no definite D call. Germline assignment: CDR1 MNHEY and CDR2 SVGEGT. Trimming stripped 7 bases from V and 0 bases from J, with 16 bases between. The CDR3 contains 15 residues. The DNA for the CDR3 is TGTGCCAGCACCCTGACCCCTGTGAGCTCCTACGAGCAGTACTTC. Encoded protein: CASTLTPVSSYEQYF.